This TCR beta chain was recorded in a study of T cells after yellow fever vaccination (dated by TCRdb to about 2019). Background for the entire study: The SMART-Seq v4 Ultra Low Input RNA kit was used to prepare libraries from fractions with low cell numbers. Bulk PBMC replicates and cell subsets were isolated from blood drawn at multiple timepoints before and after both primary and secondary immunization. The cohort comprised two healthy male donors, one aged 18 to 29 and one aged 30 to 40 years. Bulk TCR alpha and beta repertoires were sequenced longitudinally to track T-cell clones before and after primary and booster YFV17D yellow fever vaccination.

This clonotype was counted a few times. Its specific antigen is unknown. Within one base of it there is no much larger clone, and no base qualities were kept. The meaning of the sample's treatment or condition label: live attenuated yellow fever vaccine strain. Two biological replicates of bulk PBMCs were collected at each blood-draw timepoint. PBMCs were isolated from peripheral blood using a standard Ficoll-Paque protocol. RNA was extracted with TriZol from bulk PBMCs, CD4 and CD8 fractions, and dextramer-positive and dextramer-negative fractions. The CDR3 contains 14 residues, cysteine and phenylalanine counted. Just CDR3 DNA is preserved here, 42 bases in frame from base 1. At the junction V is shortened by 10 bases and J by 4 bases, with 17 bases in between. From a lookup of the germline V gene, CDR1 and CDR2 are ENHRY and SYGVKD. Broader findings and caveats from the paper: Because the study included only two donors, the extent to which the findings can be generalized is limited. A small fraction of clonotypes appeared in both the CD4 and CD8 compartments, likely as a result of convergent recombination. FACS-sorted repertoires could contain abundant contaminating clonotypes from the bulk population, so computational filtering was required. After the booster, most clones that had expanded after primary vaccination were detected again (about 97% of CD4 and 70% to 90% of CD8), suggesting broad maintenance of memory. The secondary T-cell response was found to be weaker but faster than the primary response, with a peak reached on day 5 rather than on day 15.

TCR cDNA was synthesized by 5'RACE template switching, through which a universal primer site and unique molecular identifiers were introduced. cDNA synthesis was primed from both the TCR alpha and TCR beta constant segments. Two PCR steps were used to amplify libraries, with sample barcodes and sequencing adapters being added in the second step. Libraries were sequenced on Illumina HiSeq 2500 (2x100 bp) or NovaSeq (2x150 bp). For the original study's pipeline: MIGEC was used to demultiplex reads and collapse the reads into UMI consensus sequences, and MiXCR was used for V(D)J alignment. Vaccine-responding clonotypes were identified with edgeR using replicate PBMC samples, with FDR below 0.01 and a log2 fold change above 5 up to day 15 being required. Bulk clonotypes were assigned CD4 or CD8 identity according to which sequenced CD4 or CD8 repertoire held them at higher abundance. Using fastp at Q25 and MiXCR, TCRdb reprocessed the public reads and kept productive beta chains. Each record represents a unique CDR3 protein, reported with the most common genes and DNA among its rows. In this record, the V and J calls reflect TCRdb's handling and not the investigators' own analysis. The sample yields around 550,000 distinct CDR3 sequences; 15% to 20% were counted once. Together, the top ten hold roughly an eighth of the sample.

Sequences were derived from PBMCs, sampled 15 days after the yellow fever booster vaccination. The receptor's source is a man aged 25 to 45 who received the YFV17D yellow fever vaccine. Rearrangement joined TRBV10-3 to TRBJ1-5; the D gene cannot be named for sure. The nucleotide sequence reads TGTGCCACCAAGAAGGCCGGGGAAAATCAGCCCCAGCATTTT. This gives the protein CATKKAGENQPQHF.